This TCR beta chain derives from a study of post-analysis software for immune sequencing data. The library was made from cDNA and included unique molecular identifiers. TCRdb analysed the PCR reads with MiXCR anew, one entry per CDR3 protein. The sample consists of over 700,000 distinct CDR3 sequences, about 32% of them appearing once. Broader study findings: Same-batch preparations were strongly co-clustered by F measure. Patients carried roughly five TRBV segments more frequently than controls did, and TRBV5-6, TRBV5-1 and TRBV20-1 were among them.

A word on this clonotype: Its antigen is unidentified.

This CDR3 is built from 12 residues. Germline lookup yields CDR1 SQVTM and CDR2 ANQGSEA. Trimming removed 3 bases from V and 5 bases from J; junction bases left unmatched: 3. This receptor was identified in a girl aged 10 to 17 with multiple sclerosis. This chain joins TRBV29-1 and TRBJ2-5; 7 bases match TRBD2. What was sequenced was blood. In DNA form, the CDR3 reads TGCAGCGTTGAGGGCGGGAGCGAGACCCAGTACTTC. The encoded protein is CSVEGGSETQYF.